A single sample gave rise to the 9 T cell receptor beta chains below, sequenced in a study of cytomegalovirus exposure and HLA in healthy donors. Vbeta (60) and Jbeta (13) primers were used in the PCR. The assay was immunoSEQ multiplex PCR, and TCRdb's table has in-frame clones only and misses some. The repertoire holds 200,000 or so clones, with 75% to 90% as singletons. Material: PBMCs. These receptors were obtained from a woman in her fifties or sixties in good health and CMV-seropositive.

This clone has just a few counts. The chain employs TRBV19 and TRBJ1-5; TRBD1 might be the D (5 bases). Germline CDR1 LNHDA, CDR2 SQIVND (reference sequence). CDR3 length: 15 amino acids. Between the trimmed V and J ends, which lost 4 bases and 2 bases, there was a span of 12 bases. CDR3 protein: CASSRGEWGNQPQHF. In DNA, the CDR3 is TGTGCCAGTAGTAGGGGGGAGTGGGGCAATCAGCCCCAGCATTTT.

This rearrangement joins TRBV2 to TRBJ1-3; D is unresolved. Trimming stripped 8 bases from V and 0 bases from J, with 14 bases between. Germline-derived CDR1 and CDR2 are SNHLY and FYNNEI. This CDR3 has 15 amino acids. As DNA, the CDR3 is TGTGCCAGCGGTCCGGGGTCCGCCTCTGGAAACACCATATATTTT. It specifies CASGPGSASGNTIYF.

The CDR3 bases are TGTGCCATCAGTGATCTCGACGAGCAGTACTTC. Translation gives CAISDLDEQYF. The chain employs TRBV10-3 and TRBJ2-7, with D unresolved. Per the germline V gene, CDR1 is ENHRY and CDR2 is SYGVKD. The V and J ends lost 3 bases and 5 bases respectively, with 5 bases between them. The CDR3 consists of 11 residues.

The rearrangement joins TRBV18 to TRBJ1-1; D remains ambiguous. V was cut by 2 bases and J by 1 base, with 8 bases left in between. The CDR3 is made up of 14 amino acids. CDR1 is KGHSH and CDR2 is LQKENI in the germline V gene. The CDR3 DNA reads as TGTGCCAGCTCACCAGACGAGGCGAACACTGAAGCTTTCTTT. Protein: CASSPDEANTEAFF. The whole variable domain, filled in from reference TRBV18 and TRBJ1-1, reads NAGVMQNPRHLVRRRGQEARLRCSPMKGHSHVYWYRQLPEEGLKFMVYLQKENIIDESGMPKERFSAEFPKEGPSILRIQQVVRGDSAAYFCASSPDEANTEAFFGQGTRLTVV.

The genes are TRBV6-6 and TRBJ1-5; TRBD1 aligns across 8 bases. The CDR3 length is 14 residues. Germline CDR1 MNHNY, CDR2 SVGAGI (reference sequence). J lost 4 bases, V lost 6 bases, and 5 bases had no gene match. As DNA, the CDR3 is TGTGCCAGCAGGGGGACAGGAGTTAATCAGCCCCAGCATTTT. Amino acids: CASRGTGVNQPQHF.

The chain employs TRBV9 and TRBJ2-1; TRBD2 matches 7 bases. CDR3 length: 15 residues. Germline-derived CDR1 and CDR2 are SGDLS and YYNGEE. J gave up 5 bases and V 0 bases, and 5 bases lay outside the gene matches. This CDR3 is CASSVGGGTDNEQFF. CDR3 DNA sequence: TGTGCCAGCAGCGTAGGGGGGGGGACTGACAATGAGCAGTTCTTC.

The chain is built from TRBV18 and TRBJ1-1; the D gene is possibly TRBD1 (5 bases). Germline loops: CDR1 KGHSH, CDR2 LQKENI. V was pared by 6 bases and J by 4 bases, with 21 bases between. This CDR3 has 16 amino acids. The CDR3 loop is CASSILSGGVGTEAFF. CDR3 in DNA: TGTGCCAGCTCCATTCTGTCTGGAGGGGTCGGCACTGAAGCTTTCTTT. The full variable domain, rest sourced from reference TRBV18 and TRBJ1-1, is NAGVMQNPRHLVRRRGQEARLRCSPMKGHSHVYWYRQLPEEGLKFMVYLQKENIIDESGMPKERFSAEFPKEGPSILRIQQVVRGDSAAYFCASSILSGGVGTEAFFGQGTRLTVV.

The V gene is TRBV11-3, the J gene TRBJ1-1; 7 positions match TRBD1. Trimming cost V 6 bases and J 8 bases; bases outside gene matches: 9. The germline CDR1 and CDR2 sequences are SGHNT and YENEEA. The CDR3 is 13 residues long. The CDR3 DNA follows: TGTGCCAGCAGTACCGGGACAGAGAGAGAAGCTTTCTTT. Translation gives CASSTGTEREAFF.

The rearrangement links TRBV28 to TRBJ2-3; 10 nucleotides agree with TRBD2. The ends lost 3 bases at V and 2 bases at J; junction bases unmatched: 8. Germline V CDR1 and CDR2: MDHEN, SYDVKM. This CDR3 has 17 amino acids. CDR3 in amino acids: CASSFSLAGAFTDTQYF. The CDR3 nucleotides are TGTGCCAGCAGTTTTAGTCTAGCGGGGGCCTTCACAGATACGCAGTATTTT. Full variable domain (missing parts from reference TRBV28 and TRBJ2-3): DVKVTQSSRYLVKRTGEKVFLECVQDMDHENMFWYRQDPGLGLRLIYFSYDVKMKEKGDIPEGYSVSREKKERFSLILESASTNQTSMYLCASSFSLAGAFTDTQYFGPGTRLTVL.